Each of the 8 T cell receptor beta chains below was sequenced from the same sample in a study of radiation and T cells in renal cell carcinoma. The protocol was immunoSEQ multiplex PCR, while the TCRdb copy is restricted to in-frame clones and leaves out a portion. The sample includes about 130,000 clones, 81% of them seen just once. Stated time point: blood 2 weeks post-SBRT. Treatment specified: 15 Gy SBRT to primary tumor, nephrectomy 4 weeks later. The sample in question was blood, obtained from a patient whose treatment included radiotherapy and nephrectomy. These receptors all stem from a man aged 50 or older with renal cell carcinoma.

The rearrangement joins TRBV6-1 to TRBJ1-5; D gene ambiguous. Germline V gene data show CDR1 as MNHNS and CDR2 as SASEGT. This CDR3 is 16 amino acids long. Trimming took 2 bases from V and 4 from J, leaving 15 bases between them. The CDR3 nucleotides read TGTGCCAGCAGTGAATCTGTAGGGCTCGCGAATCAGCCCCAGCATTTT. Amino acids: CASSESVGLANQPQHF.

The genes are TRBV6-5 and TRBJ2-7; no clear D. Trimming pared 2 bases from V and 4 bases from J, leaving 12 bases between. This CDR3 region has 14 residues. The germline CDR1 and CDR2 sequences are MNHEY and SVGAGI. CDR3 in amino acids: CASSYLTNTYEQYF. Here the CDR3 DNA reads TGTGCCAGCAGTTACCTGACAAATACGTACGAGCAGTACTTC.

The sample holds one count of this clone. This rearrangement joins TRBV27 to TRBJ2-1; 9 bases line up with TRBD2. The J segment lost 3 bases and the V segment lost 3 bases, leaving 6 bases of the junction unmatched. The CDR3 spans 16 residues. Germline-derived CDR1 and CDR2 are MNHEY and SMNVEV (reference sequence). CDR3 DNA: TGTGCCAGCAGTTTTTCTAGCGGGACAATCTACAATGAGCAGTTCTTC. It specifies CASSFSSGTIYNEQFF.

This sequence joins TRBV10-3 and TRBJ1-5; weak D call: TRBD1 (6 bases). The CDR3 loop spans 17 amino acids. V dropped 0 bases and J dropped 3 bases, with 15 bases sitting between them. Germline V gene lookup returns CDR1 ENHRY and CDR2 SYGVKD. CDR3 sequence reads: CAISESQGPGDNQPQHF. The DNA for the CDR3 is TGTGCCATCAGTGAGTCGCAGGGGCCGGGAGACAATCAGCCCCAGCATTTT.

The J gene is TRBJ2-7, the V gene TRBV10-3; the D gene is possibly TRBD2 (5 bases). V was cut by 8 bases and J by 0 bases, with 17 bases left in between. Germline-derived CDR1 and CDR2 are ENHRY and SYGVKD. This CDR3 is built from 15 residues. CDR3 sequence reads: CAICGYSGASYEQYF. The CDR3 DNA reads as TGTGCCATCTGCGGGTACTCCGGAGCCTCCTACGAGCAGTACTTC.

The rearrangement joins TRBV2 to TRBJ2-5, with D possibly TRBD1 on 5 matching bases. CDR3 length: 15 residues. The germline V gene has CDR1 SNHLY and CDR2 FYNNEI. With 3 bases removed from V and 1 base from J, the gap between germline ends came to 12 bases. The DNA of the CDR3 is TGTGCCAGCAGTGAGGCAGGGATCATCCAAGAGACCCAGTACTTC. It encodes CASSEAGIIQETQYF.

The J gene is TRBJ1-2, the V gene TRBV5-1; D is undetermined. V was shortened by 4 bases and J by 0 bases, with 13 bases between the two germline ends. This CDR3 spans 15 amino acids. Germline V lookup: CDR1 SGHRS, CDR2 YFSETQ. The CDR3 bases are TGCGCCAGCAGCCGAACCGACGCAGCTAACTATGGCTACACCTTC. Protein: CASSRTDAANYGYTF.

As to this clone: One end of the junction is discordant with germline, which a read error may explain. The V gene is TRBV10-3, the J gene TRBJ1-2; D gene unclear. CDR1 ENHRY and CDR2 SYGVKD come from the germline V gene. This CDR3 has 15 amino acids. Written as DNA, the CDR3 is TGTGCCATCAGTGAGTCGGCAGCTTCTTTCTATGACTACACCTTC. Translation: CAISESAASFYDYTF.